This TCR beta chain was recorded in a study of cytomegalovirus exposure and HLA in healthy donors. As concerns this clone: Its specificity is not known.

Study findings and constraints: About 87% or about 30% of the time was how often most TCR beta V segments were productive, according to an earlier analysis.

The PCR ran on 60 Vbeta and 13 Jbeta primers. The protocol was immunoSEQ multiplex PCR, while the TCRdb copy is restricted to in-frame clones and leaves out a portion. The data show 150,000 or so clones, approximately 80% seen once. This TCR derives from a male donor in good health and CMV-seronegative. Sequencing was carried out using PBMCs.

The CDR3 region is CASSPLSGGRQETQYF. The CDR3 coding sequence is TGTGCCAGCAGCCCCCTGAGTGGCGGGAGGCAAGAGACCCAGTACTTC. The chain has TRBV11-1 and TRBJ2-5; 8 nucleotides align to TRBD2. This CDR3 spans 16 amino acids. V shed 5 bases and J 2 bases; nucleotides not matched to a gene: 10. The germline V gene has CDR1 SGHAT and CDR2 FQDESV (reference sequence).